Given below is one T cell receptor beta chain in context. The antigen is unknown. The data derive from a study of T-cell reconstitution after alpha-beta-depleted transplantation in children. Study results and limitations: Fresh T-cell production supplied most of the T-cell counts and diversity seen one year after transplant. Alpha-beta T cells present about two months after transplant were reported to originate from several hundred expanded graft clones. Elevated TCRbeta diversity at day 60 was traced, in some patients, to surviving recipient T cells and thymic progenitors.

TCRbeta library construction was performed incorporating unique molecular identifiers. TCRdb itself ran the PCR reads through MiXCR, one entry per CDR3 protein. The data hold a few hundred thousand distinct CDR3 sequences, with over 20% observed a single time. This CDR3 is built from 15 residues. J gave up 4 bases and V 4 bases, and 4 bases lay outside the gene matches. The germline V gene encodes CDR1 SGHRS and CDR2 YFSETQ. The origin of this receptor is a male patient between 5 and 17 years old who had a stem cell transplant for acute lymphoblastic leukemia, so the T cells may come from the graft donor. Sequencing was performed on PBMCs, mostly from graft donor cells, taken 180 days after TCRalphabeta/CD19-depleted stem cell transplant. This sequence joins TRBV5-1 and TRBJ2-1; 11 bases agree with TRBD2. DNA for the CDR3: TGCGCCAGCAGCGGCAGGACTAGCGGGTACAATGAGCAGTTCTTC. The encoded protein is CASSGRTSGYNEQFF.